The T cell receptor (beta chain) described here comes from a study of esophageal squamous cell carcinoma under preoperative chemotherapy. Stated time point: after preoperative PTX-NDP chemotherapy. Before surgery, patients were given preoperative paclitaxel-nedaplatin chemotherapy. Each CDR3 protein gets one entry after TCRdb re-called the PCR reads with MiXCR. Of some 18,000 distinct CDR3 sequences in the sample, under 60% are singletons; the top ten hold 29%. As regards this clonotype: The antigen remains undetermined. One end of the junction does not line up with germline, which may come from a read error.

The study's findings and limits: Tumor-infiltrating lymphocytes showed no significant post-chemotherapy TCR diversity increase, unlike peripheral T cells. After treatment, tumor-infiltrating lymphocytes seemed to come partly from incoming peripheral T cells, not only local changes.

Germline CDR1 is SGHTA and CDR2 is FQGTGA. The CDR3 covers 13 residues. The chain employs TRBV7-3 and TRBJ2-3; no clear D. Sampling was conducted from a patient given preoperative chemotherapy. The receptor was derived from a human donor with esophageal squamous cell carcinoma. The donor label of this sample is uncertain. The CDR3 nucleotides are TGTGCCAGGAGCCCAGAAAACAAAGACACGCAGTATTTC. Its translation is CARSPENKDTQYF.